Described below is a single TCR beta chain sequence and its context. Its antigen is still unknown. Trimming cost V 0 bases and J 5 bases, with 12 bases left between them. Germline assignment: CDR1 SGHRS and CDR2 YFSETQ. The CDR3 consists of 15 residues. Libraries were prepared by immunoSEQ multiplex PCR; TCRdb keeps only in-frame clonotypes and omits some of them. The sample has approximately 60,000 clones, more than 75% seen once; the top ten hold around 9.7%. The sample belongs to a study of PD-1 blockade in classical Hodgkin lymphoma. The study, taken as a whole, reports: Newly diagnosed patients were said to have less baseline TCR diversity than healthy donors did. No one has yet defined what causes the repertoire differences, which may be disease activity or prior therapy.

Relapses following autologous stem cell transplantation were seen in all patients, with brentuximab vedotin exposure varying. Patients had relapsed/refractory classical Hodgkin lymphoma with complete response, partial response or progressive disease as best response. The gene calls are TRBV5-1 and TRBJ1-5; possibly TRBD1 for D (5 bases). This clonotype was sampled from a human donor with classical Hodgkin lymphoma. The specimen comprised peripheral blood mononuclear cells (PBMCs), sampled at baseline. As DNA, the CDR3 is TGCGCCAGCAGCTTGGCCCCTGACAGTTATCAGCCCCAGCATTTT. Its protein product is CASSLAPDSYQPQHF.